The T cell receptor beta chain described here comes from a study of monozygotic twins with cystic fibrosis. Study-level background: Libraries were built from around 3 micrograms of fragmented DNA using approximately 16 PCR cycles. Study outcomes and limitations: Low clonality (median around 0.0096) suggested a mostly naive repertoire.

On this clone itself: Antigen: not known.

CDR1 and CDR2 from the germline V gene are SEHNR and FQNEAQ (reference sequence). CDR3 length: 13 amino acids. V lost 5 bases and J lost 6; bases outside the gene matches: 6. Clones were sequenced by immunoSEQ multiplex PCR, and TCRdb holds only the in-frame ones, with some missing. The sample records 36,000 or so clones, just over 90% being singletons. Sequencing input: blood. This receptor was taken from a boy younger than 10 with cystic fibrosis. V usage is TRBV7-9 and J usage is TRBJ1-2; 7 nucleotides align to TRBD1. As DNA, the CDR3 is TGTGCCAGCAGCCCGCGACAGGGACATGGCTACACCTTC. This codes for CASSPRQGHGYTF. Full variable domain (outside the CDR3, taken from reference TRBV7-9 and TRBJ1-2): DTGVSQNPRHKITKRGQNVTFRCDPISEHNRLYWYRQTLGQGPEFLTYFQNEAQLEKSRLLSDRFSAERPKGSFSTLEIQRTEQGDSAMYLCASSPRQGHGYTFGSGTRLTVV.